A selection of T cell receptor beta chains follows, all from one sample in a study of blood T cell repertoires in COVID-19. Produced via immunoSEQ multiplex PCR; TCRdb's table is partial and in-frame only. The sample has approximately 250,000 clones, 88% seen once. Source material: PBMCs or T cells enriched from blood (not recorded which). The receptor set was obtained from a woman in her twenties or thirties who had recovered from COVID-19. Both conserved end residues are part of each CDR3. The order of the fields is clone size, V gene, J gene, D gene, CDR3 DNA, CDR3 protein. A D gene is named only where the DNA matches it firmly. Only some rows state a clone size, as once, few, many or a class for expanded clones.

clone_size: NA
v_call: TRBV5-1
j_call: TRBJ1-6
d_call: NA
cdr3_nt: TGCGCCAGCAGCCGCGAGGCCACGCATTCACCCCTCCACTTT
cdr3_aa: CASSREATHSPLHF

clone_size: NA
v_call: TRBV6-1
j_call: TRBJ1-5
d_call: NA
cdr3_nt: TGTGCCAGCAGTGTGCAGGACAGTTTTTATAGCAATCAGCCCCAGCATTTT
cdr3_aa: CASSVQDSFYSNQPQHF

clone_size: NA
v_call: TRBV11-2
j_call: TRBJ1-1
d_call: NA
cdr3_nt: TGTGCCAGCAGCGGGGGGGTCGGTAGTGAAGCTTTCTTT
cdr3_aa: CASSGGVGSEAFF

clone_size: once
v_call: TRBV5-6
j_call: TRBJ2-3
d_call: TRBD1
cdr3_nt: TGTGCCAGCAGCCGGGGACAGCCGTTCACAGATACGCAGTATTTT
cdr3_aa: CASSRGQPFTDTQYF

clone_size: NA
v_call: TRBV10-3
j_call: TRBJ2-1
d_call: NA
cdr3_nt: TGTGCCATCAGTAGTCCGGGAACCCATTACAATGAGCAGTTCTTC
cdr3_aa: CAISSPGTHYNEQFF

clone_size: NA
v_call: TRBV7-2
j_call: TRBJ1-2
d_call: TRBD1
cdr3_nt: TGTGCCAGCAGCAACAGGGGGGCCTATGGCTACACCTTC
cdr3_aa: CASSNRGAYGYTF

clone_size: NA
v_call: TRBV10-3
j_call: TRBJ2-7
d_call: TRBD1
cdr3_nt: TGTGCCATCAGTGAGCCCCTGCCGCGGGACAGGGAAGGTAATGGGGGCGAGCAGTACTTC
cdr3_aa: CAISEPLPRDREGNGGEQYF

clone_size: once
v_call: TRBV5-1
j_call: TRBJ2-1
d_call: TRBD2
cdr3_nt: TGCGCCAGCCAGATTAGTAGCGGGTGGTCCTACAATGAGCAGTTCTTC
cdr3_aa: CASQISSGWSYNEQFF

clone_size: NA
v_call: TRBV5-5
j_call: TRBJ2-7
d_call: TRBD2
cdr3_nt: TGTGCCAGCAGCCCGCTCGTAATAGCGGGAGGGAGCTCCTACGAGCAGTACTTC
cdr3_aa: CASSPLVIAGGSSYEQYF

clone_size: NA
v_call: TRBV24-1
j_call: TRBJ2-3
d_call: TRBD2
cdr3_nt: TGTGCCACCAGTGACCCGGGACTAGCGGGGTTCAGGGATACGCAGTATTTT
cdr3_aa: CATSDPGLAGFRDTQYF

clone_size: NA
v_call: TRBV27
j_call: TRBJ1-2
d_call: NA
cdr3_nt: TGTGCCAGCAGTTTTTCCCTTGGGGACACCACTAACTATGGCTACACCTTC
cdr3_aa: CASSFSLGDTTNYGYTF

clone_size: NA
v_call: TRBV6-5
j_call: TRBJ2-7
d_call: NA
cdr3_nt: TGTGCCAGCAGTTACTCGACAGGTCCGCGTTACTACGAGCAGTACTTC
cdr3_aa: CASSYSTGPRYYEQYF

clone_size: NA
v_call: TRBV11-2
j_call: TRBJ1-1
d_call: TRBD1
cdr3_nt: TGTGCCAGCAGCCCAGACAGGGTCAGGGGGACTGAAGCTTTCTTT
cdr3_aa: CASSPDRVRGTEAFF

clone_size: NA
v_call: TRBV28
j_call: TRBJ2-7
d_call: NA
cdr3_nt: TGTGCCAGCAGCCCAGCCTACGAGCAGTACTTC
cdr3_aa: CASSPAYEQYF

clone_size: NA
v_call: TRBV4-3
j_call: TRBJ2-1
d_call: TRBD1
cdr3_nt: TGCGCCAGCAGCCAAAGGACAGGAGGTTATGAGCAGTTCTTC
cdr3_aa: CASSQRTGGYEQFF

clone_size: NA
v_call: TRBV5-1
j_call: TRBJ1-2
d_call: NA
cdr3_nt: TGCGCCAGCAGCTTTAATGTGCAGGTTCCCCAGGGTGGCTACACCTTC
cdr3_aa: CASSFNVQVPQGGYTF

clone_size: NA
v_call: TRBV27
j_call: TRBJ1-6
d_call: TRBD1
cdr3_nt: TGTGCCAGCAGCATTAGGACAGGGAGAAATTCACCCCTCCACTTT
cdr3_aa: CASSIRTGRNSPLHF